The clone carrying this T cell receptor beta chain has ten or more counts. Its antigen is still unknown. The source of the sample is a study of breast tumors, draining lymph nodes, adjacent tissues. Study-wide points: Tumor and nontumor repertoires were significantly more similar in luminal-like than in basal-like breast cancer. Tumor T cell lymph node origin was a supported hypothesis, not proven. Compared with lymph nodes, tumors were less diverse; compared with nontumor tissue, more.

The lymph nodes were axillary draining lymph nodes from breast cancer patients. TCRdb ran MiXCR on the multiplex PCR reads and lists one entry per CDR3 protein. The profile shows about 89,000 distinct CDR3 sequences, approximately 29% of them singletons. The sequencing sample was made of axillary lymph node tissue. The TCR was taken from a female donor with breast cancer. Some clones in this sample may be carry-over from other donors' samples.

CDR3 protein: CASSRTVDRAYEQYF. The DNA for the CDR3 is TGTGCCAGCAGCCGTACCGTCGACAGGGCTTACGAGCAGTACTTC. V gene TRBV7-2 combines with J gene TRBJ2-7, with 7 bases lining up with TRBD1. V trimming: 5 bases; J trimming: 4 bases; junction bases outside the gene matches: 11. The CDR3 totals 15 residues. Germline-derived CDR1 and CDR2 are SGHTA and FQGNSA.